These 19 T cell receptor beta chains were all obtained from the same sample, sequenced in a study of shared clonotypes between healthy human individuals. Some clones are missing from TCRdb's copy, which holds only in-frame ones; the method was immunoSEQ multiplex PCR. The sample has hundreds of thousands of clones, roughly 78% seen once. Material for sequencing was memory CD4+ T cells sorted from blood. The subset is: CD45RA-negative fraction. The source of these receptors is a woman in her 30s in good health.

The gene calls are TRBV2 and TRBJ1-4, with D tentatively TRBD1 (6 bases). Trimming removed 4 bases at V and 10 bases at J, with 13 bases between. The CDR3 has 13 residues. Looked up from germline, CDR1 is SNHLY and CDR2 is FYNNEI. The CDR3 DNA reads as TGTGCCAGCAGTGCACAGGGTGAGGGAAAACTGTTTTTT. Translation gives CASSAQGEGKLFF.

The chain recombines TRBV28 with TRBJ2-5, with D perhaps matching TRBD1 (6 bases). Germline V gene data show CDR1 as MDHEN and CDR2 as SYDVKM. The V gene lost 6 bases and the J gene lost 7 bases, with 21 bases spanning the gap. This CDR3 has 15 residues. The CDR3 spells CASSTTGSGPGTQYF. Here the CDR3 DNA reads TGTGCCAGCAGCACTACAGGGTCCGGTCCCGGGACCCAGTACTTC.

This clone was picked up a small number of times. The rearrangement joins TRBV7-2 to TRBJ1-1, with a possible D match to TRBD1 (5 bases). The V end lost 6 bases, the J end lost 0 bases, and 14 bases lay between the germline ends. The CDR3 totals 15 residues. The V gene's germline CDR1 is SGHTA and CDR2 FQGNSA. CDR3 sequence reads: CASRTSRGLNTEAFF. The CDR3 nucleotides read TGTGCCAGCAGAACATCAAGGGGATTGAACACTGAAGCTTTCTTT.

The V and J genes are TRBV28 and TRBJ2-7, with TRBD2 identical over 10 bases. V was pared by 6 bases and J by 1 base, with 15 bases of the junction left unmatched. This CDR3 is built from 18 residues. Germline lookup yields CDR1 MDHEN and CDR2 SYDVKM. In DNA, the CDR3 is TGTGCCAGCAGGCGGGCTATAGCGGGAGGTATTATATCCTACGAGCAGTACTTC. Amino acid sequence: CASRRAIAGGIISYEQYF.

The chain combines TRBV2 with TRBJ1-5; the D gene is possibly TRBD1 (5 bases). Germline-derived CDR1 and CDR2 are SNHLY and FYNNEI. Trimming cost V 2 bases and J 6 bases, with 14 bases left between them. This CDR3 has 15 amino acids. CDR3 region: CASSETARVAQPQHF. The CDR3 DNA sequence: TGTGCCAGCAGTGAAACCGCCAGGGTGGCTCAGCCCCAGCATTTT.

This clone appeared a few times. The sample has other DNA sequences that encode this CDR3 too. V and J are TRBV20-1 and TRBJ2-7; D uncertain. Germline CDR1 and CDR2: DFQATT and SNEGSKA (reference sequence). V was trimmed by 5 bases and J by 4 bases, leaving 6 bases between them. The CDR3 extends over 10 amino acids. The CDR3 region is CSAGPYEQYF. CDR3 bases: TGCAGTGCTGGTCCTTACGAGCAGTACTTC.

DNA for the CDR3: TGTGCCAGCAGTTACCCTGGGACAGGGCGAGATACGCAGTATTTT. Translating it yields CASSYPGTGRDTQYF. V gene TRBV6-5 combines with J gene TRBJ2-3, with 9 bases aligning to TRBD1. V lost 2 bases to trimming and J lost 5 bases; unmatched junction nucleotides: 5. CDR3 length equals 15 residues. Germline assignment: CDR1 MNHEY and CDR2 SVGAGI.

Regarding this clone: Other DNA sequences in the same sample also yield this CDR3. The chain recombines TRBV11-3 with TRBJ2-1; 9 bases agree with TRBD1. Trimming cost V 3 bases and J 1 base; bases outside gene matches: 1. In germline, CDR1 is SGHNT, CDR2 YENEEA. The CDR3 is 15 residues long. CDR3 bases: TGTGCCAGCAGCTTGGACAGGGGATCCTACAATGAGCAGTTCTTC. It specifies CASSLDRGSYNEQFF.

Note on this clone: Different DNA sequences within this sample yield the same CDR3. The V and J genes are TRBV2 and TRBJ1-1; D not resolved. The CDR3 runs 13 residues. V was shortened by 4 bases and J by 0 bases, with 6 bases between the two germline ends. Germline loops: CDR1 SNHLY, CDR2 FYNNEI. This CDR3 reads CASSGDLNTEAFF. The CDR3 DNA follows: TGTGCCAGCAGTGGCGACCTGAACACTGAAGCTTTCTTT.

This chain uses TRBV4-1 with TRBJ1-5; D not resolved. CDR3 length: 15 residues. The ends were cut back, 4 bases at V and 0 bases at J, with 10 bases in the middle. Germline values: CDR1 MGHRA, CDR2 YSYEKL. CDR3 DNA sequence: TGCGCCAGCAGCCGCCAGATTAATAGCAATCAGCCCCAGCATTTT. Amino acids: CASSRQINSNQPQHF.

In its sample, this clone was seen many times. At the DNA level, this CDR3 is encoded by other sequences in the same sample as well. V gene TRBV25-1 combines with J gene TRBJ2-7; D remains unclear. CDR3 size: 12 residues. The germline gives CDR1 MGHDK, CDR2 SYGVNS. The V and J ends lost 5 bases and 4 bases respectively, with 9 bases between them. The CDR3 bases are TGTGCCAGCAGTCGCGTAAGTTACGAGCAGTACTTC. Its protein is CASSRVSYEQYF.

This clone was found a few times. The chain combines TRBV27 with TRBJ2-7, with TRBD2 identical over 8 bases. The V segment lost 2 bases and the J segment 3 bases; nucleotides outside the gene matches: 6. The CDR3 has 15 amino acids. Germline-derived CDR1 and CDR2 are MNHEY and SMNVEV (reference sequence). The CDR3: CASSLVSGSVYEQYF. Here the CDR3 DNA reads TGTGCCAGCAGTTTAGTAAGCGGGAGTGTCTACGAGCAGTACTTC.

The V call is TRBV28, the J call TRBJ2-7; 7 bases are a match to TRBD2. V trimming: 5 bases; J trimming: 6 bases; junction bases outside the gene matches: 13. The length of the CDR3 is 15 residues. Germline CDR1 and CDR2: MDHEN and SYDVKM. The CDR3 spells CASSPPDTGGREQYF. DNA of the CDR3: TGTGCCAGCAGTCCCCCCGACACGGGGGGACGCGAGCAGTACTTC.

This chain joins TRBV28 and TRBJ1-2, with 7 bases aligning to TRBD1. This CDR3 has 12 residues. V lost 3 bases to trimming and J lost 7 bases; unmatched junction nucleotides: 2. The germline V gene has CDR1 MDHEN and CDR2 SYDVKM. The CDR3 protein is CASSFRQGGYTF. CDR3 DNA sequence: TGTGCCAGCAGTTTCCGACAGGGTGGCTACACCTTC.

This clone has just a few counts. The chain combines TRBV5-5 with TRBJ2-3; D is unresolved. The germline V gene has CDR1 SGHKS and CDR2 YYEKEE (reference sequence). The length of the CDR3 is 13 residues. Trimming took 0 bases from V and 2 from J, leaving 4 bases between them. In DNA, the CDR3 is TGTGCCAGCAGCTTGGAGTCCACAGATACGCAGTATTTT. This encodes CASSLESTDTQYF.

This clone showed up just once. The J gene is TRBJ2-1, the V gene TRBV15; perhaps TRBD2 as D (7 bases). CDR1 and CDR2 from the germline V gene are LNHNV and YYDKDF (reference sequence). Trimming stripped 0 bases from V and 11 bases from J, with 29 bases between. The CDR3 spans 19 residues. CDR3 residues: CATSRDPPLLRGRALQQFF. DNA of the CDR3: TGTGCCACCAGCAGAGATCCCCCCCTGTTAAGGGGGAGGGCCCTCCAGCAGTTCTTC.

This clone came up once. V usage is TRBV5-1 and J usage is TRBJ2-1; possibly TRBD2 for D (6 bases). This CDR3 contains 14 residues. Germline V CDR1 and CDR2: SGHRS, YFSETQ. Trimming removed 4 bases from V and 6 bases from J, with 14 bases in between. The CDR3 nucleotides are TGCGCCAGCAGCGGGGGGATGTGGTCCAATGAGCAGTTCTTC. The encoded protein is CASSGGMWSNEQFF. Variable domain in full (rest from reference TRBV5-1 and TRBJ2-1): KAGVTQTPRYLIKTRGQQVTLSCSPISGHRSVSWYQQTPGQGLQFLFEYFSETQRNKGNFPGRFSGRQFSNSRSEMNVSTLELGDSALYLCASSGGMWSNEQFFGPGTRLTVL.

The sample holds a few counts of this clone. The CDR3 here is CASRRTAWGNIQYF. DNA of the CDR3: TGTGCCAGCAGGCGGACTGCATGGGGAAACATTCAGTACTTC. The V and J genes are TRBV6-5 and TRBJ2-4, with a weak D call TRBD2 (5 bases). In germline, CDR1 is MNHEY, CDR2 SVGAGI. V dropped 6 bases and J dropped 6 bases, with 15 bases sitting between them. The CDR3 is 14 amino acids.

The rearrangement joins TRBV5-1 to TRBJ1-4; a possible D gene is TRBD1 (5 bases). The CDR3 is made up of 15 amino acids. The germline V gene encodes CDR1 SGHRS and CDR2 YFSETQ. The V end was cut by 1 base, the J end by 3 bases, with 10 bases between. The DNA of the CDR3 is TGCGCCAGCAGCTTGCAGGGAGACCCTAATGAAAAACTGTTTTTT. Its protein product is CASSLQGDPNEKLFF.